The 30 T cell receptor beta chains below come from one sample, sequenced in a study of vaccination and CD4 T cells after COVID-19. Cultured CD4+ T-cell DNA underwent Oncomine TCR Beta short-read sequencing. One entry per CDR3 protein, called by TCRdb with MiXCR from the PCR reads. Of some 8,000 distinct CDR3 sequences in the sample, roughly two thirds were seen once. The antigens for these receptors are not known. Treatment reported: roughly nine-day PBMC culture with coronavirus spike peptide pools or control peptides (ViraFEST assay). The sequenced material came from CD4+ T cells from blood, cultured in vitro. The receptors originated from a human donor who had recovered from COVID-19.

The rearrangement links TRBV6-2 or TRBV6-3 to TRBJ1-3; D gene uncertain. CDR3 length equals 13 residues. Germline loops: CDR1 MNHEY, CDR2 SVGEGT. Trimming removed 6 bases from V and 4 bases from J, with 10 bases in between. CDR3 bases: TGTGCCAGCAGCTTAGACCGAGGAAACACCATATATTTT. It specifies CASSLDRGNTIYF.

V is TRBV27 and J is TRBJ1-1; D not resolved. V shed 4 bases and J shed 1 base, with 16 bases lying between them. The V gene's germline CDR1 is MNHEY and CDR2 SMNVEV (reference sequence). The CDR3 is 16 residues long. Here the CDR3 reads CASSSPTARKNTEAFF. In DNA form, the CDR3 reads TGTGCCAGCAGTTCCCCGACGGCCAGAAAGAACACTGAAGCTTTCTTT.

V is TRBV19 and J is TRBJ2-5; D is perhaps TRBD1 or TRBD2 (5 bases each). The V gene lost 3 bases and the J gene lost 0 bases, with 8 bases spanning the gap. Germline V CDR1 and CDR2: LNHDA, SQIVND (reference sequence). CDR3 length: 14 amino acids. The chain's CDR3 is CASSIGGNQETQYF. The CDR3 DNA reads TGTGCCAGTAGTATTGGGGGTAACCAAGAGACCCAGTACTTC. The whole variable domain, filled in from reference TRBV19 and TRBJ2-5, reads DGGITQSPKYLFRKEGQNVTLSCEQNLNHDAMYWYRQDPGQGLRLIYYSQIVNDFQKGDIAEGYSVSREKKESFPLTVTSAQKNPTAFYLCASSIGGNQETQYFGPGTRLLVL.

The genes are TRBV6-1 and TRBJ1-2; D is ambiguous. Germline-derived CDR1 and CDR2 are MNHNS and SASEGT. This CDR3 has 13 residues. Trimming removed 6 bases from V and 4 bases from J, with 12 bases in between. As DNA, the CDR3 is TGTGCCAGCAGGACCCCGAACTTCTATGGCTACACCTTC. Protein sequence: CASRTPNFYGYTF.

This sequence joins TRBV7-6 and TRBJ1-5; no clear D. CDR1 SGHVS and CDR2 FNYEAQ come from the germline V gene. CDR3 length: 12 amino acids. Trimming took 0 bases from V and 7 from J, leaving 4 bases between them. The CDR3 protein is CASSLAGQPQHF. The CDR3 coding sequence is TGTGCCAGCAGCTTAGCCGGGCAGCCCCAGCATTTT.

This clonotype was found a few times. The genes are TRBV12-3 or TRBV12-4 and TRBJ2-1, with D maybe TRBD1 (6 bases). The V end was cut by 0 bases, the J end by 4 bases, with 13 bases between. The CDR3 contains 16 residues. CDR3 sequence: CASSLAQGTPYNEQFF. The CDR3 region has the DNA TGTGCCAGCAGTTTAGCTCAGGGGACCCCTTACAATGAGCAGTTCTTC.

CDR3 loop: CASSNRGNEQFF. CDR3 nucleotide sequence: TGTGCCAGCAGCAACAGAGGCAATGAGCAGTTCTTC. The chain recombines TRBV11-2 with TRBJ2-1; no reliable D call. The CDR3 has 12 residues. With 5 bases removed from V and 6 bases from J, the gap between germline ends came to 8 bases. CDR1 is SGHAT, CDR2 FQNNGV, per germline.

The V gene is TRBV6-5, the J gene TRBJ2-2, with TRBD1 as a possible D gene (6 bases). The CDR3 sequence is 15 residues long. V lost 4 bases and J lost 4, with 13 bases in between. Germline V CDR1 and CDR2: MNHEY, SVGAGI. CDR3 sequence (DNA): TGTGCCAGCAGTTTACAGGGTATCCGCACCGGGGAGCTGTTTTTT. Protein: CASSLQGIRTGELFF.

The count of this clonotype is one. The chain recombines TRBV20-1 with TRBJ2-3; D call uncertain. Trimming took off 7 bases at V and 2 bases at J, with 13 bases between the two ends. Looked up from germline, CDR1 is DFQATT and CDR2 is SNEGSKA (reference sequence). The CDR3 is made up of 13 amino acids. CDR3 region: CSDFRASTDTQYF. CDR3 sequence (DNA): TGCAGTGATTTCCGGGCCTCCACAGATACGCAGTATTTT.

The chain couples TRBV6-1 to TRBJ2-2, with D perhaps matching TRBD2 (6 bases). The CDR3 is 14 amino acids. V lost 5 bases and J lost 4, with 11 bases in between. CDR1 MNHNS and CDR2 SASEGT come from the germline V gene. This CDR3 is CASSLDYSTGELFF. Written as DNA, the CDR3 is TGTGCCAGCAGTCTGGACTATTCCACCGGGGAGCTGTTTTTT.

This rearrangement joins TRBV6-1 to TRBJ1-2; possibly TRBD1 for D (5 bases). V dropped 2 bases and J dropped 8 bases, with 15 bases sitting between them. The germline V gene encodes CDR1 MNHNS and CDR2 SASEGT. The CDR3 consists of 14 residues. The CDR3 sequence: CASSELRAGNGYTF. In nucleotides, the CDR3 is TGTGCCAGCAGTGAATTGAGGGCAGGGAACGGCTACACCTTC.

Only a few counts were recorded for this clonotype. The genes are TRBV7-6 and TRBJ1-6, with D maybe TRBD1 (5 bases). The CDR3 has 12 residues. Germline V gene sequence: CDR1 SGHVS, CDR2 FNYEAQ. Trimming shortened V by 2 bases and J by 11 bases, and 7 bases separated the two germline ends. The CDR3, as DNA: TGTGCCAGCAGCTTATCGGGGGCACCCCTCCACTTT. This encodes CASSLSGAPLHF.

This clonotype appeared a single time. J is TRBJ1-2 and V is TRBV11-3; D is undetermined. The germline V gene encodes CDR1 SGHNT and CDR2 YENEEA. This CDR3 is built from 15 residues. The V end was cut by 5 bases, the J end by 5 bases, with 18 bases between. CDR3 bases: TGTGCCAGCAGCCCGAGCGAGAATGAGACTTATGGCTACACCTTC. As protein: CASSPSENETYGYTF. Using reference TRBV11-3 and TRBJ1-2 for the parts outside the CDR3, the full variable domain is EAGVVQSPRYKIIEKKQPVAFWCNPISGHNTLYWYLQNLGQGPELLIRYENEEAVDDSQLPKDRFSAERLKGVDSTLKIQPAELGDSAVYLCASSPSENETYGYTFGSGTRLTVV.

The gene calls are TRBV24-1 and TRBJ2-1; TRBD2 matches at 7 bases. This CDR3 spans 18 amino acids. Germline V gives CDR1 KGHDR, CDR2 SFDVKD. The junction had 14 bases not matched to a gene; V was cut back by 3 bases and J by 4 bases. The CDR3 sequence: CATSDPGDGGKGYNEQFF. The CDR3 region has the DNA TGTGCCACCAGTGATCCAGGCGACGGGGGGAAGGGATACAATGAGCAGTTCTTC.

This chain connects TRBV7-9 to TRBJ2-3; no definite D call. The CDR3 length is 15 residues. V was cut by 3 bases and J by 0 bases, with 10 bases left in between. Looked up from germline, CDR1 is SEHNR and CDR2 is FQNEAQ (reference sequence). This CDR3 is CASSLPDGSTDTQYF. The DNA for the CDR3 is TGTGCCAGCAGCTTGCCCGACGGCAGCACAGATACGCAGTATTTT.

The V gene is TRBV4-1, the J gene TRBJ2-5; 10 bases fit TRBD2. CDR3 length: 14 residues. The ends lost 2 bases at V and 5 bases at J; junction bases unmatched: 2. Germline V lookup: CDR1 MGHRA, CDR2 YSYEKL. CDR3 in amino acids: CASSQLAGAETQYF. CDR3 nucleotides: TGCGCCAGCAGCCAACTAGCGGGAGCGGAGACCCAGTACTTC.

The rearrangement uses TRBV20-1 and TRBJ1-1, with 10 nucleotides matching TRBD1. Trimming cost V 3 bases and J 2 bases; bases outside gene matches: 6. This CDR3 region has 15 residues. CDR1 and CDR2 from the germline V gene are DFQATT and SNEGSKA (reference sequence). For the CDR3, the DNA is TGCAGTGCTAGCCGGTGGACAGGGGGAAACACTGAAGCTTTCTTT. This gives the protein CSASRWTGGNTEAFF.

The V and J genes are TRBV24-1 and TRBJ2-1; 12 bases agree with TRBD2. The CDR3 runs to 16 residues. Per germline, CDR1 KGHDR and CDR2 SFDVKD. Losses at the gene ends were 4 bases for V and 10 bases for J; bases not matched to a gene: 10. CDR3 DNA: TGTGCCACCAGTGAGCCTAGCGGGAGGGCCGAAGTCGAGCAGTTCTTC. Its protein product is CATSEPSGRAEVEQFF.

The chain couples TRBV28 to TRBJ1-5; D possibly corresponds to TRBD1 (5 bases). The V and J ends lost 5 bases and 0 bases respectively, with 17 bases between them. The CDR3 length is 17 residues. Per germline, CDR1 MDHEN and CDR2 SYDVKM. CDR3 region: CASSLRAGFYSNQPQHF. CDR3 bases: TGTGCCAGCAGTCTCAGGGCAGGGTTTTATAGCAATCAGCCCCAGCATTTT.

The chain joins TRBV5-4 to TRBJ1-2; no clear D gene. The germline V and J ends were trimmed by 0 bases and 2 bases, with 5 bases remaining between them. This CDR3 is 13 amino acids long. Germline CDR1 and CDR2: SGHNT and YYREEE (reference sequence). As DNA, the CDR3 is TGTGCCAGCAGCTTGGAACAGAACTATGGCTACACCTTC. Protein sequence: CASSLEQNYGYTF. Using reference TRBV5-4 and TRBJ1-2 for the parts outside the CDR3, the full variable domain is ETGVTQSPTHLIKTRGQQVTLRCSSQSGHNTVSWYQQALGQGPQFIFQYYREEENGRGNFPPRFSGLQFPNYSSELNVNALELDDSALYLCASSLEQNYGYTFGSGTRLTVV.

The chain is built from TRBV6-1 and TRBJ2-7; TRBD1 aligns across 7 bases. This CDR3 is 15 amino acids long. With 7 bases clipped from V and 0 bases from J, the junction kept 9 bases outside the gene matches. Germline V gene lookup returns CDR1 MNHNS and CDR2 SASEGT. The CDR3 sequence: CASNPQGDLSYEQYF. The CDR3 DNA follows: TGTGCCAGCAACCCGCAGGGGGACCTCTCCTACGAGCAGTACTTC.

This rearrangement joins TRBV7-2 to TRBJ1-6, with 7 bases that match TRBD1. The CDR3 is made up of 14 amino acids. Germline CDR1 SGHTA, CDR2 FQGNSA. Trimming cost V 6 bases and J 7 bases; bases outside gene matches: 6. CDR3 sequence: CASSPGQRNSPLHF. The DNA of the CDR3 is TGTGCCAGCAGTCCGGGACAGAGGAATTCACCCCTCCACTTT.

The chain couples TRBV25-1 to TRBJ2-7, with D tentatively TRBD2 (6 bases). The V and J ends lost 4 bases and 5 bases respectively, with 15 bases between them. This CDR3 is built from 14 residues. Germline V lookup: CDR1 MGHDK, CDR2 SYGVNS. The CDR3 reads CASSGGTVVDEQYF. In nucleotides, the CDR3 is TGTGCCAGCAGTGGCGGGACCGTAGTCGACGAGCAGTACTTC.

This chain links TRBV10-3 with TRBJ1-6; D not resolved. The germline V gene has CDR1 ENHRY and CDR2 SYGVKD. This CDR3 has 16 residues. V was clipped by 0 bases and J by 8 bases, with 14 bases between them. The CDR3 reads CAISESGNTQDSPLHF. The CDR3 DNA is TGTGCCATCAGTGAGTCTGGGAACACTCAGGATTCACCCCTCCACTTT.

This sequence joins TRBV6-2 or TRBV6-3 and TRBJ2-7; D uncertain. The CDR3 consists of 17 residues. The germline V and J ends were trimmed by 6 bases and 0 bases, with 21 bases remaining between them. Germline assignment: CDR1 MNHEY and CDR2 SVGEGT. CDR3 protein: CASRPSPRSMSSYEQYF. CDR3 coding DNA: TGTGCCAGCAGACCCTCACCCAGGTCCATGAGCTCCTACGAGCAGTACTTC.

This clonotype was detected a few times. The CDR3 loop reads CSAITPGGNYGYTF. The CDR3 region has the DNA TGCAGTGCTATAACTCCGGGGGGTAACTATGGCTACACCTTC. The chain is built from TRBV20-1 and TRBJ1-2; maybe TRBD1 (5 bases). The CDR3 has 14 amino acids. The V end was cut by 4 bases, the J end by 1 base, with 13 bases between. CDR1 is DFQATT, CDR2 SNEGSKA, per germline (reference sequence).

This clonotype has a handful of counts. The chain links TRBV11-1 to TRBJ2-5; D remains unclear. The CDR3 runs 13 residues. The V end lost 5 bases, the J end lost 5 bases, and 12 bases lay between the germline ends. CDR1 and CDR2 (germline): SGHAT, FQDESV (reference sequence). As DNA, the CDR3 is TGTGCCAGCAGCCGTCGTTCGACCGAGACCCAGTACTTC. Translating gives CASSRRSTETQYF. Looking up the rest from reference TRBV11-1 and TRBJ2-5 gives the full variable domain: EAEVAQSPRYKITEKSQAVAFWCDPISGHATLYWYRQILGQGPELLVQFQDESVVDDSQLPKDRFSAERLKGVDSTLKIQPAELGDSAMYLCASSRRSTETQYFGPGTRLLVL.

The chain carries TRBV7-2 and TRBJ1-2; the match to TRBD1 covers 9 bases. From germline, CDR1 is SGHTA and CDR2 FQGNSA. CDR3 length: 14 amino acids. J was trimmed by 8 bases and V by 1 base; bases with no gene match: 5. CDR3 region: CASSLEYRGLGYTF. CDR3 in DNA: TGTGCCAGCAGCTTAGAGTACAGGGGGCTGGGCTACACCTTC.

This clonotype was recorded a few times. This chain uses TRBV24-1 with TRBJ2-3, with TRBD1 identical over 8 bases. Germline trimming cut 10 bases from V and 6 bases from J; bases unmatched to any gene: 5. The CDR3 consists of 12 residues. Germline CDR1 reads KGHDR; CDR2 reads SFDVKD. CDR3 amino acids: CATRDRQDTQYF. CDR3 DNA: TGTGCCACGCGGGACAGGCAGGATACGCAGTATTTT.

This clonotype was detected only once. The chain joins TRBV20-1 to TRBJ2-5; 9 bases agree with TRBD2. Germline V gene lookup returns CDR1 DFQATT and CDR2 SNEGSKA (reference sequence). This CDR3 contains 14 residues. Losses at the gene ends were 5 bases for V and 4 bases for J; bases not matched to a gene: 8. The CDR3 region is CSAAGSGGLETQYF. The CDR3 DNA sequence: TGCAGTGCTGCGGGTAGCGGGGGTCTAGAGACCCAGTACTTC.